What follows is one TCR beta chain and its context. The record originates from a study of blood T cell repertoires in COVID-19. For the study at large: COVID-19 samples from acute and convalescent phases originated in the United States, Italy and Spain. Sources were T cells, B-cell-depleted T cells, or PBMCs; the material itself was cDNA or gDNA.

V gave up 6 bases and J gave up 3 bases, with 4 bases separating them. The germline gives CDR1 DFQATT, CDR2 SNEGSKA (reference sequence). This CDR3 has 10 residues. The Seattle site enrolled patients during active infection and followed them longitudinally. The protocol was immunoSEQ multiplex PCR, while the TCRdb copy is restricted to in-frame clones and leaves out a portion. The sample lists about 160,000 clones, around 79% seen once, with approximately 7.6% in the top ten. The sequence derives from a woman aged 60-75 years with COVID-19, enrolled during active disease. The rearrangement links TRBV20-1 to TRBJ2-3; D is undetermined. Material for sequencing was peripheral blood. The CDR3 region is CSAATDTQYF. The CDR3 bases are TGCAGTGCAGCTACAGATACGCAGTATTTT.